Shown below are 8 T cell receptor beta chains from a single sample sequenced in a study. TCRdb itself ran the RT-PCR reads through MiXCR, one entry per CDR3 protein. Of about 700,000 distinct CDR3 sequences in the sample, 13% to 15% were seen once. Source material: memory CD4+ T cells from blood. These receptors came from a female donor in good health, serving as a healthy control.

This clonotype was seen ten or more times. This chain links TRBV24-1 with TRBJ1-5; perhaps TRBD1 as D (5 bases). This CDR3 is 14 amino acids long. Germline CDR1 and CDR2: KGHDR and SFDVKD. The V end was cut by 6 bases, the J end by 5 bases, with 13 bases between. The CDR3 is CATSLGQGDQPQHF. The CDR3 DNA follows: TGTGCCACCAGTTTGGGGCAGGGTGATCAGCCCCAGCATTTT.

The chain is built from TRBV5-1 and TRBJ2-7, with TRBD1 as a possible D gene (5 bases). V was shortened by 0 bases and J by 9 bases, with 22 bases between the two germline ends. The CDR3 runs to 16 residues. In germline, CDR1 is SGHRS, CDR2 YFSETQ. The CDR3 here is CASSLGTGISYVGQYF. The CDR3 DNA reads as TGCGCCAGCAGCTTGGGCACAGGAATCAGCTACGTTGGGCAGTACTTC. The full variable domain, completed using reference TRBV5-1 and TRBJ2-7, is KAGVTQTPRYLIKTRGQQVTLSCSPISGHRSVSWYQQTPGQGLQFLFEYFSETQRNKGNFPGRFSGRQFSNSRSEMNVSTLELGDSALYLCASSLGTGISYVGQYFGPGTRLTVT.

V is TRBV20-1 and J is TRBJ1-2; D is possibly TRBD1 (6 bases). CDR1 and CDR2 (germline): DFQATT, SNEGSKA (reference sequence). V lost 0 bases to trimming and J lost 8 bases, with 10 bases between them. CDR3 length: 12 amino acids. The CDR3 sequence is CSARDQGTGYTF. The CDR3, as DNA: TGCAGTGCTAGAGATCAGGGGACCGGCTACACCTTC.

In this sample, this clonotype turned up a few times. V and J are TRBV25-1 and TRBJ2-7; maybe TRBD1 (6 bases). From germline, CDR1 is MGHDK and CDR2 SYGVNS. This CDR3 has 14 amino acids. The ends were cut back, 6 bases at V and 5 bases at J, with 17 bases in the middle. This CDR3 is CASSRSTGIDEQYF. DNA for the CDR3: TGTGCCAGCAGCCGATCCACAGGGATCGACGAGCAGTACTTC.

This clonotype came up many times. The genes are TRBV20-1 and TRBJ2-7; possible D gene TRBD2, 5 bases. The germline CDR1 and CDR2 sequences are DFQATT and SNEGSKA (reference sequence). This CDR3 is 13 amino acids long. The V end was cut by 3 bases, the J end by 7 bases, with 16 bases between. The CDR3 region has the DNA TGCAGTGCTAGGGCAGAACTAGGTGGGGAGCAGTACTTC. This sequence encodes CSARAELGGEQYF.

The sample holds a few counts of this clonotype. The chain joins TRBV4-2 to TRBJ2-2; 7 nucleotides align to TRBD1. In germline, CDR1 is LGHNA, CDR2 YNFKEQ. J gave up 4 bases and V 5 bases, and 10 bases lay outside the gene matches. The CDR3 is made up of 16 amino acids. In DNA, the CDR3 is TGTGCCAGCAGCACACAGGGGCCCCCGAGCACCGGGGAGCTGTTTTTT. This encodes CASSTQGPPSTGELFF.

J is TRBJ1-2 and V is TRBV20-1; 10 nucleotides match TRBD1. The junction had 11 bases not matched to a gene; V was cut back by 6 bases and J by 7 bases. Looked up from germline, CDR1 is DFQATT and CDR2 is SNEGSKA (reference sequence). This CDR3 region has 14 residues. The CDR3 spells CSAPIRDRGFGYTF. CDR3 DNA sequence: TGCAGTGCACCGATCCGGGACAGGGGATTTGGCTACACCTTC.

This clonotype was seen a handful of times. The chain recombines TRBV18 with TRBJ2-1; D is perhaps TRBD2 (5 bases). This CDR3 spans 12 amino acids. The V end lost 0 bases, the J end lost 10 bases, and 7 bases lay between the germline ends. Germline V gives CDR1 KGHSH, CDR2 LQKENI. As DNA, the CDR3 is TGTGCCAGCTCACCACCGGGGAGCGAGCAGTTCTTC. Translating gives CASSPPGSEQFF.